These 3 T cell receptor beta chains were sequenced from one sample in a study of blood T cell repertoires in COVID-19 (dated by TCRdb to about 2020). Library preparation used the immunoSEQ multiplex PCR assay. The immuneACCESS repertoire file appears here via TCRdb, limited to in-frame rearrangements. These files lack a portion of the clones; in checked studies, under half of the deficit traces to unresolved V genes, and the cause of the others is not known. Recorded for this sample are under 250,000 clones; roughly nine tenths of them occurred a single time. Of the sample, more than 5.5% is held by the ten largest clones. Specimen: peripheral blood. Source of these receptors: a man between 60 and 70 years old who had recovered from COVID-19.

The chain joins TRBV2 to TRBJ1-1; TRBD1 matches 8 bases. Losses at the gene ends were 5 bases for V and 7 bases for J; bases not matched to a gene: 6. CDR1 is SNHLY, CDR2 FYNNEI, per germline. There are 13 residues in the CDR3. This chain's CDR3 is CASSYRGVNEAFF. The DNA for the CDR3 is TGTGCCAGCAGTTACAGGGGGGTGAATGAAGCTTTCTTT.

V usage is TRBV6-5 and J usage is TRBJ1-2, with D possibly TRBD1 on 6 matching bases. This CDR3 spans 15 amino acids. Per germline, CDR1 MNHEY and CDR2 SVGAGI. V lost 2 bases, J lost 2 bases, and 12 bases lay in between. The CDR3 nucleotides read TGTGCCAGCAGTTACGGGGGCACCCGCAACTATGGCTACACCTTC. Translation gives CASSYGGTRNYGYTF.

The chain employs TRBV6-1 and TRBJ1-2, with TRBD1 as a possible D gene (5 bases). This CDR3 is 14 amino acids long. V dropped 0 bases and J dropped 7 bases, with 12 bases sitting between them. The germline V gene has CDR1 MNHNS and CDR2 SASEGT. The CDR3 sequence: CASSEAQGGFGYTF. The CDR3 nucleotides read TGTGCCAGCAGTGAAGCCCAGGGCGGTTTTGGCTACACCTTC.